This entry describes one T cell receptor beta chain. The source of the sample is a study of blood T cell repertoires in COVID-19. Assay used: immunoSEQ multiplex PCR; TCRdb lists only in-frame clones, some missing. The sample lists about 84,000 clones, approximately 81% occurring once. Looked up from germline, CDR1 is MNHEY and CDR2 is SVGAGI. CDR3 length: 16 residues. V was clipped by 0 bases and J by 7 bases, with 18 bases between them. The rearrangement uses TRBV6-5 and TRBJ1-2; D perhaps matches TRBD1 (5 bases). Source material: peripheral blood. This receptor was obtained from a woman at least 80 years old with acute or convalescent COVID-19. Here the CDR3 DNA reads TGTGCCAGCAGTTACTCCTGGGACCGTGGGGGGGGTGGCTACACCTTC. Its translation: CASSYSWDRGGGGYTF.